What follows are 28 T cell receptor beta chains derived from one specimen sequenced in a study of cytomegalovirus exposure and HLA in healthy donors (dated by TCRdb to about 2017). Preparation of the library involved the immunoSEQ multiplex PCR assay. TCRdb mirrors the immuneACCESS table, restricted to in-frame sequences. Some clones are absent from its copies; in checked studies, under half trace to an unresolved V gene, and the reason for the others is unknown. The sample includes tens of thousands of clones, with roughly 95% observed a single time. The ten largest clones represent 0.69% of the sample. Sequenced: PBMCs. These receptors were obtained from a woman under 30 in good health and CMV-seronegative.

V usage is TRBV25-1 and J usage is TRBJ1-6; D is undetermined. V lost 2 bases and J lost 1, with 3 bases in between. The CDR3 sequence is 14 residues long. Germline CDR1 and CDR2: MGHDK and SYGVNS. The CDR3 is CASSETSYNSPLHF. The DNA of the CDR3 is TGTGCCAGCAGTGAAACTTCCTATAATTCACCCCTCCACTTT.

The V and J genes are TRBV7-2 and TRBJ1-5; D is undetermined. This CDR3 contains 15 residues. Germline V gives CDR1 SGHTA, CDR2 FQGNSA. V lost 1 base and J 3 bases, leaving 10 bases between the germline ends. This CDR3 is CASSLVGQNNQPQHF. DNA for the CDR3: TGTGCCAGCAGCTTAGTTGGGCAAAACAATCAGCCCCAGCATTTT.

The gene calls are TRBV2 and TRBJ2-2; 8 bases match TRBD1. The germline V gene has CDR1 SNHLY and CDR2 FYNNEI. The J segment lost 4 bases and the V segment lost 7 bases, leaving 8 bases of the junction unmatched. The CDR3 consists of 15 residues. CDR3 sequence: CASTLDRAGTGELFF. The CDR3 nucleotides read TGTGCCAGCACCTTGGACAGGGCCGGCACCGGGGAGCTGTTTTTT.

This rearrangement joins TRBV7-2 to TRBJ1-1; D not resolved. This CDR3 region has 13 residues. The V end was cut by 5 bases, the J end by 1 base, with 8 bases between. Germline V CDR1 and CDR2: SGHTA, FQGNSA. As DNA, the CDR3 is TGTGCCAGCAGCCCCCAGTGGAACACTGAAGCTTTCTTT. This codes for CASSPQWNTEAFF.

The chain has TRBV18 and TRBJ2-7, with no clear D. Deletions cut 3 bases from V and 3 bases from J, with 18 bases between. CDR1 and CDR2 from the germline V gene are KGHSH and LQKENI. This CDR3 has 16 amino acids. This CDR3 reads CASSPLAGSKDYEQYF. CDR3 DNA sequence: TGTGCCAGCTCACCGTTGGCAGGTAGTAAAGACTACGAGCAGTACTTC.

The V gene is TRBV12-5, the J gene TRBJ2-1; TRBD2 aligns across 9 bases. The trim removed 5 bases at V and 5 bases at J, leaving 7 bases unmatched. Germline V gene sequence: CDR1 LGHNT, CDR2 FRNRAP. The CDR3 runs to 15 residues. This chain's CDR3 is CASGGVASGDNEQFF. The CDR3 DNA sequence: TGTGCTAGTGGTGGGGTGGCTAGCGGGGACAATGAGCAGTTCTTC.

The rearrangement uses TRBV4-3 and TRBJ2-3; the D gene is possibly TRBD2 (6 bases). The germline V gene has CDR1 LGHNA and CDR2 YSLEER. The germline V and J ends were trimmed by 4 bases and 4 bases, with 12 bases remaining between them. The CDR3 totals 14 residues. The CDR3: CASSPLPGADTQYF. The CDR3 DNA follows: TGCGCCAGCAGCCCTCTTCCGGGGGCAGATACGCAGTATTTT.

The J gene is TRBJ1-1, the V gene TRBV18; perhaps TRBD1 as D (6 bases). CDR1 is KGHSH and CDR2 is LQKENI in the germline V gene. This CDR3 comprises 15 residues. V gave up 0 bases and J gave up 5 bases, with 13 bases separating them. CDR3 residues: CASSPPSRGGTEAFF. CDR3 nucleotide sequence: TGTGCCAGCTCACCACCGAGCAGGGGTGGGACTGAAGCTTTCTTT.

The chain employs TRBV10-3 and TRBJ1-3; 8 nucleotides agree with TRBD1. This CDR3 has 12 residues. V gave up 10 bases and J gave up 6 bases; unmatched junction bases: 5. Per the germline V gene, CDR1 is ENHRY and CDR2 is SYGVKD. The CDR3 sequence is CATKTGENTIYF. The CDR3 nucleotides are TGTGCCACAAAGACAGGGGAAAACACCATATATTTT.

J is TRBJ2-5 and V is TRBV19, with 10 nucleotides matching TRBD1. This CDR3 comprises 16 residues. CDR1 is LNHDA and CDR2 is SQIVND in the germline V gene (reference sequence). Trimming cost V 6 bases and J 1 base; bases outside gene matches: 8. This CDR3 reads CASRNTGTGVQETQYF. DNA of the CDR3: TGTGCCAGTAGGAACACCGGGACAGGGGTCCAAGAGACCCAGTACTTC.

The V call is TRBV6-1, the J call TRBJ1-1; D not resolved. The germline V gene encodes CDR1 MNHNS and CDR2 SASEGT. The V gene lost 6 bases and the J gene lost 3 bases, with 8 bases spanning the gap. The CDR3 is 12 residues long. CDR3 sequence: CASRGEDTEAFF. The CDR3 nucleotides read TGTGCCAGCAGGGGAGAAGACACTGAAGCTTTCTTT.

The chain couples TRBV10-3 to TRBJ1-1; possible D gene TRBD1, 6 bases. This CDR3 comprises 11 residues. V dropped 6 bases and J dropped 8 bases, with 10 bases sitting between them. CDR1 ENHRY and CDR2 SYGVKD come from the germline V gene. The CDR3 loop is CAISPGVEAFF. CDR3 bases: TGTGCCATCAGCCCAGGGGTGGAAGCTTTCTTT.

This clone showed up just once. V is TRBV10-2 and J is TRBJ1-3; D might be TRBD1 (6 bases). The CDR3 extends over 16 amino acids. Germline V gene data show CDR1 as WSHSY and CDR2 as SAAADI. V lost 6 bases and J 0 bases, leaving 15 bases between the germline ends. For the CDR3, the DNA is TGCGCCAGCAGCAAAACCAGGGGAAACTCTGGAAACACCATATATTTT. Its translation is CASSKTRGNSGNTIYF.

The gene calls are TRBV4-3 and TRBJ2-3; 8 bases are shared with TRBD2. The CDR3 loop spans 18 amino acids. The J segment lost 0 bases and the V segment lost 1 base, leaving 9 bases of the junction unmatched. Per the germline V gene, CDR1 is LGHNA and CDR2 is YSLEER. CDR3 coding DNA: TGCGCCAGCAGCCAAGGCCTCGGAGGCGGGAGGAGCACAGATACGCAGTATTTT. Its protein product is CASSQGLGGGRSTDTQYF.

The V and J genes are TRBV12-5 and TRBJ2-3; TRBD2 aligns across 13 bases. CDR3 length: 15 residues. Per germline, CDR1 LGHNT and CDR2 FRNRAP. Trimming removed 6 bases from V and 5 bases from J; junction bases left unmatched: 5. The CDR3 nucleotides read TGTGCTAGTGGCTCCGGACTAGCGGGAGTAGATACGCAGTATTTT. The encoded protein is CASGSGLAGVDTQYF. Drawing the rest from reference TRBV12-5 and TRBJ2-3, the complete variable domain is DARVTQTPRHKVTEMGQEVTMRCQPILGHNTVFWYRQTMMQGLELLAYFRNRAPLDDSGMPKDRFSAEMPDATLATLKIQPSEPRDSAVYFCASGSGLAGVDTQYFGPGTRLTVL.

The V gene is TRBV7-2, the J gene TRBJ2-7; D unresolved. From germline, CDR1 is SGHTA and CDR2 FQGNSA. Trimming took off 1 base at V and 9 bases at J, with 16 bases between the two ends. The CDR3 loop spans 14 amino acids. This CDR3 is CASSLEGASHGQYF. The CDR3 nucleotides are TGTGCCAGCAGCTTAGAAGGAGCCAGCCATGGGCAGTACTTC.

The CDR3 here is CASGWTSGPYTQYF. CDR3 nucleotide sequence: TGTGCCAGCGGTTGGACTAGCGGCCCCTATACGCAGTATTTT. The J gene is TRBJ2-3, the V gene TRBV6-1, with 10 positions matching TRBD2. The CDR3 totals 14 residues. J lost 7 bases, V lost 8 bases, and 9 bases had no gene match. Germline lookup yields CDR1 MNHNS and CDR2 SASEGT.

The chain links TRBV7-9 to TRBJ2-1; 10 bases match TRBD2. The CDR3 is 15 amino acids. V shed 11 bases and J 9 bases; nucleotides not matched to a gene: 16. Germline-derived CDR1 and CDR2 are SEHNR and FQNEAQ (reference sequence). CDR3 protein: CAWGVSGREGGEQFF. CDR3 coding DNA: TGTGCCTGGGGGGTCAGCGGGAGGGAGGGAGGTGAGCAGTTCTTC.

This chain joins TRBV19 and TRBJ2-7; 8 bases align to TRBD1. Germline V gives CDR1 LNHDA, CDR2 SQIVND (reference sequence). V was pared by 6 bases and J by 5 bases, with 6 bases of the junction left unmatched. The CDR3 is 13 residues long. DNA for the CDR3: TGTGCCAGTAGCCTGGACAGGGAGGACGAGCAGTACTTC. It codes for CASSLDREDEQYF. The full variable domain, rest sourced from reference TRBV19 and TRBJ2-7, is DGGITQSPKYLFRKEGQNVTLSCEQNLNHDAMYWYRQDPGQGLRLIYYSQIVNDFQKGDIAEGYSVSREKKESFPLTVTSAQKNPTAFYLCASSLDREDEQYFGPGTRLTVT.

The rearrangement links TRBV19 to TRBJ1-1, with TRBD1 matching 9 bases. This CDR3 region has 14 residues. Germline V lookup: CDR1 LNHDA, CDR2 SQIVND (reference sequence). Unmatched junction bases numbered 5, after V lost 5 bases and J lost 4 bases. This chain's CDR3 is CASSVQGAATEAFF. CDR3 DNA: TGTGCCAGTAGTGTACAGGGGGCGGCCACTGAAGCTTTCTTT. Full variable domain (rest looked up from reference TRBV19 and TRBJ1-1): DGGITQSPKYLFRKEGQNVTLSCEQNLNHDAMYWYRQDPGQGLRLIYYSQIVNDFQKGDIAEGYSVSREKKESFPLTVTSAQKNPTAFYLCASSVQGAATEAFFGQGTRLTVV.

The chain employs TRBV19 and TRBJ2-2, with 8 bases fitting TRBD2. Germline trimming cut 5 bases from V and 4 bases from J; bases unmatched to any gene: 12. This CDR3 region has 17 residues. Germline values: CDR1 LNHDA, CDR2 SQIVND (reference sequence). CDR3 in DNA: TGTGCCAGTAGTGCCATTACTAGCGGAGGCGGCACCGGGGAGCTGTTTTTT. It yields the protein CASSAITSGGGTGELFF.

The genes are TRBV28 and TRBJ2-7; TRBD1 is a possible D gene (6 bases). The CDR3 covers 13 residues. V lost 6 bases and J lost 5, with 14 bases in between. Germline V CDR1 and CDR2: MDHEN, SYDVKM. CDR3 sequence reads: CASRYRVPDEQYF. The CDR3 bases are TGTGCCAGCAGATACAGGGTCCCCGACGAGCAGTACTTC.

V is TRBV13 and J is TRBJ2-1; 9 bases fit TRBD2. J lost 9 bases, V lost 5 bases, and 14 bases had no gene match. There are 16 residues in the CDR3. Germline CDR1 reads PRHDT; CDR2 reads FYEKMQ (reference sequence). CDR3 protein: CASSQGRVAGAGEQFF. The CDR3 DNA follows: TGTGCCAGCAGCCAGGGGCGGGTAGCGGGGGCAGGTGAGCAGTTCTTC.

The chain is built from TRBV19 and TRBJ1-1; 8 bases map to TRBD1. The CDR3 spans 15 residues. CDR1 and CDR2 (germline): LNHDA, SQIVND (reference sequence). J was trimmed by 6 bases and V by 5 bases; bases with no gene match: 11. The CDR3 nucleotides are TGTGCCAGTAGTCAAAGACAGGGGCGTAGACCTGAAGCTTTCTTT. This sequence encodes CASSQRQGRRPEAFF.

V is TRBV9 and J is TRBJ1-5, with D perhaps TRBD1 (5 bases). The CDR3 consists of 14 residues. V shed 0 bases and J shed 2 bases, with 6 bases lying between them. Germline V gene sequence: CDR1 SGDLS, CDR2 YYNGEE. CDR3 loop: CASSVGGGNQPQHF. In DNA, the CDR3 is TGTGCCAGCAGCGTAGGGGGGGGCAATCAGCCCCAGCATTTT.

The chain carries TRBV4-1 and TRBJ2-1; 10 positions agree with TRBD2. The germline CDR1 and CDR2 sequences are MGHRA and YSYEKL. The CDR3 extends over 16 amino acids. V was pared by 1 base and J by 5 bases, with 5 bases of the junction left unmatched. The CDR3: CASSQGFLAGDNEQFF. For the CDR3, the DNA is TGCGCCAGCAGCCAAGGGTTTCTAGCGGGGGACAATGAGCAGTTCTTC.

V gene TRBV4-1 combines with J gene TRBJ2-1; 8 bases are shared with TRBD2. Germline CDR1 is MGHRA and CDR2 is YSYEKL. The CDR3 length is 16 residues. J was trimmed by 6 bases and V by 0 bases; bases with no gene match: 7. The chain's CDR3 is CASSQDGGAGGNEQFF. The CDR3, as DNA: TGCGCCAGCAGCCAAGACGGGGGGGCCGGGGGCAATGAGCAGTTCTTC.

CDR3 nucleotide sequence: TGTGCCAGCACCAAAGGAGCCCCGAACACTGAAGCTTTCTTT. This gives the protein CASTKGAPNTEAFF. V is TRBV6-6 and J is TRBJ1-1, with D unclear. V lost 7 bases, J lost 1 base, and 13 bases lay in between. Germline CDR1 and CDR2: MNHNY and SVGAGI (reference sequence). The CDR3 totals 14 residues.